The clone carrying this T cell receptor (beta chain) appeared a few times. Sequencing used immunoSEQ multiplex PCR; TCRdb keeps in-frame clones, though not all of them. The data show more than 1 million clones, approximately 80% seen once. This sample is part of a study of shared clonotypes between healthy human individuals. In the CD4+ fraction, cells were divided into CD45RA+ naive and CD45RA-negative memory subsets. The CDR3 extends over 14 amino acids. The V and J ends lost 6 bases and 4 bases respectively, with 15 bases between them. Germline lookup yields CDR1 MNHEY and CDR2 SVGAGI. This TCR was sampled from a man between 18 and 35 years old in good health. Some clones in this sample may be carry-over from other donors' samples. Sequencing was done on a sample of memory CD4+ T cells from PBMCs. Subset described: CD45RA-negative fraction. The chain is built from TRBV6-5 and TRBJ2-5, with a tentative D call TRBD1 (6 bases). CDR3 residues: CASSPLTGVETQYF. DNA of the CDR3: TGTGCCAGCAGCCCCTTGACAGGAGTAGAGACCCAGTACTTC.